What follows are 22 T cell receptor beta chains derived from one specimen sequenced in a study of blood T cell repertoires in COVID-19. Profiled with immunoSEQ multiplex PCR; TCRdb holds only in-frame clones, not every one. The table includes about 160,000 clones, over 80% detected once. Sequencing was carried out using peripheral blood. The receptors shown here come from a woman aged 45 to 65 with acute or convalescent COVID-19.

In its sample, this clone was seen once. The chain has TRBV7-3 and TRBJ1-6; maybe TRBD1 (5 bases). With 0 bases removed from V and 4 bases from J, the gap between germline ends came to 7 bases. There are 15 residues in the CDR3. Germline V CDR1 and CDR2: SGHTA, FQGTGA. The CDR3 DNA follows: TGTGCCAGCAGCTTAACGGGGCAGTATAATTCACCCCTCCACTTT. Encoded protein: CASSLTGQYNSPLHF.

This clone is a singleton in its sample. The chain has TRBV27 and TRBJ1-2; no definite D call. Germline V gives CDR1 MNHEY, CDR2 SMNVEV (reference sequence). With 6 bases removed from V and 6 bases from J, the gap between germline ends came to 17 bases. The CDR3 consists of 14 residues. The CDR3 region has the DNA TGTGCCAGCAGCCCACGGGCCAGGAGGCATGGCTACACCTTC. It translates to CASSPRARRHGYTF.

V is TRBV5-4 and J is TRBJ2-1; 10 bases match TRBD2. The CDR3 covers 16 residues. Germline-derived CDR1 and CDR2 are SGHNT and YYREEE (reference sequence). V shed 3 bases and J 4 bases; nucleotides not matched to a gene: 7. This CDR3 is CASSSGSGGVYNEQFF. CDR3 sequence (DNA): TGTGCCAGCAGCTCGGGGAGCGGGGGGGTATACAATGAGCAGTTCTTC.

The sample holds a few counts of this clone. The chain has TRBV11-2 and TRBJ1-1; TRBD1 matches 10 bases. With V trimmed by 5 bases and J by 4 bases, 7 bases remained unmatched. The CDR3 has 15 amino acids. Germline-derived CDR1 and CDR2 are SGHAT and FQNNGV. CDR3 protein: CASSRDRGPGTEAFF. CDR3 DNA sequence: TGTGCCAGCAGCCGTGACAGGGGGCCGGGCACTGAAGCTTTCTTT.

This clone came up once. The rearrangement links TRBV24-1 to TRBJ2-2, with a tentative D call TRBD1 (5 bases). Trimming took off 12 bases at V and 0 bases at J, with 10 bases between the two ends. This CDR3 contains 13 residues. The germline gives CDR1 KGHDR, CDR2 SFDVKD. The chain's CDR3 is CAVSGTNTGELFF. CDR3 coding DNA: TGTGCCGTTTCAGGGACGAACACCGGGGAGCTGTTTTTT.

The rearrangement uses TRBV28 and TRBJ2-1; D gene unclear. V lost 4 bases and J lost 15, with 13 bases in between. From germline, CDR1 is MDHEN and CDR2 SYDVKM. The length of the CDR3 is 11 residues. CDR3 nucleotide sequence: TGTGCCAGCAGTTCCCACGTGGGCGTGTTCTTC. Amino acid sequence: CASSSHVGVFF.

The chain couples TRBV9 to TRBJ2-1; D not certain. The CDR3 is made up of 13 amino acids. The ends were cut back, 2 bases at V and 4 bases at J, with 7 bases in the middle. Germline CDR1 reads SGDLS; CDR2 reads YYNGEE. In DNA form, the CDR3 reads TGTGCCAGCAGCGTGTCCGGTTACAATGAGCAGTTCTTC. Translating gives CASSVSGYNEQFF.

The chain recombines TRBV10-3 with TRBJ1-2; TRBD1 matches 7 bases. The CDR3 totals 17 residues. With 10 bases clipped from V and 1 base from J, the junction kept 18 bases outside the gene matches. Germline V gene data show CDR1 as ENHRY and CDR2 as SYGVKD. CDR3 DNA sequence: TGTGCCACCCCCGCCCAGGGGGAAGCTGGTCATAACTATGGCTACACCTTC. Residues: CATPAQGEAGHNYGYTF.

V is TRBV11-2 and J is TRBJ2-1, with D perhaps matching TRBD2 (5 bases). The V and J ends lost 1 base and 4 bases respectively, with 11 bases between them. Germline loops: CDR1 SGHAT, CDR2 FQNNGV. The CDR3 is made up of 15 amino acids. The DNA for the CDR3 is TGTGCCAGCAGCTTAGTAGAGGGCCGTTACAATGAGCAGTTCTTC. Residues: CASSLVEGRYNEQFF.

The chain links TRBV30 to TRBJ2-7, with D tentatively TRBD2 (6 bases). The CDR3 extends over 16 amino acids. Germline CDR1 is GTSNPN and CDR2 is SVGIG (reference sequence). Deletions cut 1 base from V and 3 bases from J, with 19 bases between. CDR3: CAWSAPLGEDYYEQYF. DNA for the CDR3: TGTGCCTGGAGTGCGCCCCTGGGGGAGGACTACTACGAGCAGTACTTC.

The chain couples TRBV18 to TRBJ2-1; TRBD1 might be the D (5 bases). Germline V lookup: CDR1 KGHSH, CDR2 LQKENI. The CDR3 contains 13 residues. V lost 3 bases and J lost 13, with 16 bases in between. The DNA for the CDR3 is TGTGCCAGCTCACCGCCCTCAGGGCAGGGACAGTTCTTC. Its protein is CASSPPSGQGQFF.

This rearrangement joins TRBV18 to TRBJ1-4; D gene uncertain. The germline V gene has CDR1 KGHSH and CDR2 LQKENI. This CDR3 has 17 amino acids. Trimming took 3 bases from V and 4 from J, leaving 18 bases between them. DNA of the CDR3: TGTGCCAGCTCACCCCTTCGGGGTGGGTATAGTAATGAAAAACTGTTTTTT. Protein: CASSPLRGGYSNEKLFF.

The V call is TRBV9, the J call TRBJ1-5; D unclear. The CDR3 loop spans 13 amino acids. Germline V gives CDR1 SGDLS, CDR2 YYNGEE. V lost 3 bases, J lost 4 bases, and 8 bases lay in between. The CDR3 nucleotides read TGTGCCAGCAGCGAAAGCCCGAATCAGCCCCAGCATTTT. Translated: CASSESPNQPQHF.

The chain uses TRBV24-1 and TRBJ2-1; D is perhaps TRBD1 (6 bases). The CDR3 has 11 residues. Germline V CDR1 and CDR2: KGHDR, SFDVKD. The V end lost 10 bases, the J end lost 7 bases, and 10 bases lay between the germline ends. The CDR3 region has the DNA TGTGCCACTGGCAGGGGTAATGAGCAGTTCTTC. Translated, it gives CATGRGNEQFF.

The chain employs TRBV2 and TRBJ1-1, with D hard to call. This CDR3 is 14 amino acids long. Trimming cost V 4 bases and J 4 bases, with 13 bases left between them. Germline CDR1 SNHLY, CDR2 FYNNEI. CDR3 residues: CASSGLAMGTEAFF. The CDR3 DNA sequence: TGTGCCAGCAGTGGACTGGCGATGGGCACTGAAGCTTTCTTT.

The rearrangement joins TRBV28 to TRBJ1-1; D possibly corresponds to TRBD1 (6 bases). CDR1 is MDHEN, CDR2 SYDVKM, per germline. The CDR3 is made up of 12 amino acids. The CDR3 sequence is CAIGRGSTEAFF. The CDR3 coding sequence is TGTGCGATCGGTAGGGGGAGCACTGAAGCTTTCTTT.

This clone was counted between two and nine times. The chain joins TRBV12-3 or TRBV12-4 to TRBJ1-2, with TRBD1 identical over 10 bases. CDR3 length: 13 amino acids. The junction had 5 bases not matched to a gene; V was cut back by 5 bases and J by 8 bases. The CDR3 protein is CASSPTGQGGYTF. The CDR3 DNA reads TGTGCCAGCAGTCCTACGGGACAGGGGGGCTACACCTTC.

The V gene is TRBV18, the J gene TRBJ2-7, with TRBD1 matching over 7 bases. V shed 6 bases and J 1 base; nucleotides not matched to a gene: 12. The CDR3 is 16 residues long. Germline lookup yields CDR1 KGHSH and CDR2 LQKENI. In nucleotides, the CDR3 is TGTGCCAGCTCCCCAGGCGCGAGGGGGCTTTCCTACGAGCAGTACTTC. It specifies CASSPGARGLSYEQYF.

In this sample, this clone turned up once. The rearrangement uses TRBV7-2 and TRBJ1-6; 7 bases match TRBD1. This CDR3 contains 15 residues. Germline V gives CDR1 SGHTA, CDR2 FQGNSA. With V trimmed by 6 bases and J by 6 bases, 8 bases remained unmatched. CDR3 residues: CASRDLTGVNSPLHF. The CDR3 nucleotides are TGTGCCAGCAGGGACCTAACAGGGGTTAATTCACCCCTCCACTTT.

The CDR3 DNA sequence: TGTGCCACCATATCCAGCGGGGGAAGCACAGATACGCAGTATTTT. It yields the protein CATISSGGSTDTQYF. The chain recombines TRBV10-3 with TRBJ2-3; 8 nucleotides agree with TRBD2. CDR1 and CDR2 from the germline V gene are ENHRY and SYGVKD. The CDR3 runs to 15 residues. Trimming removed 10 bases from V and 0 bases from J; junction bases left unmatched: 9.

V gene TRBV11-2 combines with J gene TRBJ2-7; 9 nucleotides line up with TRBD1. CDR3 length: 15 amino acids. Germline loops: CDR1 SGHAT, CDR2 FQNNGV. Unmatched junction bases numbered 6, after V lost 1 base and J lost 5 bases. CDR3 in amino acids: CASSLVIGQGHEQYF. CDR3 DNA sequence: TGTGCCAGCAGCTTAGTTATTGGACAGGGGCACGAGCAGTACTTC.

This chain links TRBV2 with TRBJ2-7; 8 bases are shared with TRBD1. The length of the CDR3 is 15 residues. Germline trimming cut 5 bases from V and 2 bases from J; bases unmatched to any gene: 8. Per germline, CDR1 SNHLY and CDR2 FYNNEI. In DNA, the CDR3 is TGTGCCAGCAGTCCCGACAGGGGAAGGACCTACGAGCAGTACTTC. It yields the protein CASSPDRGRTYEQYF. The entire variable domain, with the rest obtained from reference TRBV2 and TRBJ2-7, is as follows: EPEVTQTPSHQVTQMGQEVILRCVPISNHLYFYWYRQILGQKVEFLVSFYNNEISEKSEIFDDQFSVERPDGSNFTLKIRSTKLEDSAMYFCASSPDRGRTYEQYFGPGTRLTVT.